The 3 T cell receptor beta chains below were found in one sample sequenced in a study of T cell repertoires in cytomegalovirus infection. One entry per CDR3 protein results from TCRdb running MiXCR on the reads. Found here are about 300,000 distinct CDR3 sequences, approximately 10% of them singletons; the top ten hold around 2.4%. What was sequenced was PBMCs. These receptors all stem from a human donor in good health (CMV status not recorded). Some clones in this sample may be carry-over from other donors' samples.

This chain uses TRBV28 with TRBJ2-1; 8 bases agree with TRBD1. J gave up 7 bases and V 3 bases, and 11 bases lay outside the gene matches. Germline V CDR1 and CDR2: MDHEN, SYDVKM. The CDR3 loop spans 16 amino acids. CDR3 in DNA: TGTGCCAGCAGTTTCCAGAAGACAGGGGTGAAGAATGAGCAGTTCTTC. It specifies CASSFQKTGVKNEQFF.

This clonotype has ten or more counts. This sequence joins TRBV7-2 and TRBJ2-2; D ambiguous. Trimming cost V 5 bases and J 7 bases, with 17 bases left between them. The CDR3 length is 15 residues. Germline V gives CDR1 SGHTA, CDR2 FQGNSA. CDR3: CASSPIWDRSGELFF. CDR3 DNA: TGTGCCAGCAGCCCCATCTGGGATCGGAGCGGGGAGCTGTTTTTT.

This clonotype was found many times. The chain recombines TRBV7-2 with TRBJ2-1; TRBD2 agrees at 8 bases. The V gene end was trimmed by 5 bases and the J gene end by 7 bases; junction bases not matched to a gene: 4. Germline V gene sequence: CDR1 SGHTA, CDR2 FQGNSA. The CDR3 totals 13 residues. CDR3 DNA sequence: TGTGCCAGCAGCCGGACTAGCTGGAATGAGCAGTTCTTC. It codes for CASSRTSWNEQFF.